Here is one T cell receptor beta chain with its context. This record belongs to a study of blood T cell repertoires in COVID-19. CDR1 and CDR2 (germline): GTSNPN, SVGIG (reference sequence). V lost 2 bases, J lost 4 bases, and 8 bases lay in between. The CDR3 has 13 residues. Assay used: immunoSEQ multiplex PCR; TCRdb lists only in-frame clones, some missing. The table includes over 350,000 clones, 70% to 90% detected once. The source is a young woman with acute COVID-19. The chain recombines TRBV30 with TRBJ2-2; D uncertain. Sequenced material: PBMCs or T cells enriched from blood (not recorded which). Here the CDR3 reads CAWSFRFTGELFF. CDR3 DNA: TGTGCCTGGAGTTTCAGGTTCACCGGGGAGCTGTTTTTT.